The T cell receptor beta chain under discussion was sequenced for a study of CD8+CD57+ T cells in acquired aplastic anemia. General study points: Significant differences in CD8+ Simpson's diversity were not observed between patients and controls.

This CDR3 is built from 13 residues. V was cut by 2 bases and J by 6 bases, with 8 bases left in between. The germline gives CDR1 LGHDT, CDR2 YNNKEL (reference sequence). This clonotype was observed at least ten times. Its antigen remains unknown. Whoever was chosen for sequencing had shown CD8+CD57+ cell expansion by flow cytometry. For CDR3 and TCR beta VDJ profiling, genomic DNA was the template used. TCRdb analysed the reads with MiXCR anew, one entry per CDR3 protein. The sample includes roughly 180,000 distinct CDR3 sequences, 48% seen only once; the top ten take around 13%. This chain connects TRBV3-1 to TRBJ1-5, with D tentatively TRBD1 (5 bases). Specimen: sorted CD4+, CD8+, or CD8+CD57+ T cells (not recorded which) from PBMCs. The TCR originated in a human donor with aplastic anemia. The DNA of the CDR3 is TGTGCCAGCAGCCAACAGGGTGGTCAGCCCCAGCATTTT. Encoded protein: CASSQQGGQPQHF.